One sample yielded the 13 T cell receptor beta chains listed below, sequenced in a study of breast tumors, draining lymph nodes, adjacent tissues (dated by TCRdb to the mid-2010s). Preparation of the library involved multiplex PCR. Sequencer: Illumina HiSeq 2000. The public reads were run again by TCRdb, first through fastp at Q25 and then through MiXCR, and only productive beta chains were kept. Each entry merges the rows of one CDR3 protein and shows their most common DNA and genes. The sample profile shows approximately 140,000 distinct CDR3 sequences; about 30% of them were found once. The ten top clones hold roughly 2.2% of the sample. Lymph node samples came from the axillary draining lymph nodes of breast cancer patients. Material: axillary lymph node tissue. These receptors came from a female donor with breast cancer. Some clones in this sample may be carry-over from other donors' samples.

The chain uses TRBV20-1 and TRBJ1-3, with a possible D match to TRBD1 (5 bases). Germline V gene sequence: CDR1 DFQATT, CDR2 SNEGSKA (reference sequence). This CDR3 region has 12 residues. V lost 5 bases and J 7 bases, leaving 12 bases between the germline ends. CDR3 protein: CSAGGKWNTIYF. Written as DNA, the CDR3 is TGCAGTGCTGGGGGTAAATGGAACACCATATATTTT.

The rearrangement joins TRBV29-1 to TRBJ2-7, with D maybe TRBD1 (6 bases). V dropped 1 base and J dropped 2 bases, with 12 bases sitting between them. This CDR3 has 14 amino acids. Germline CDR1 SQVTM, CDR2 ANQGSEA. The CDR3 loop reads CSVEGTAITYEQYF. The CDR3 nucleotides read TGCAGCGTTGAAGGGACAGCGATCACCTACGAGCAGTACTTC.

This clonotype has a count of ten or more. This chain links TRBV5-1 with TRBJ1-6, with TRBD1 matching over 7 bases. Per germline, CDR1 SGHRS and CDR2 YFSETQ. V trimming: 5 bases; J trimming: 14 bases; junction bases outside the gene matches: 10. There are 13 residues in the CDR3. The CDR3 DNA sequence: TGCGCCAGCAGGAGGGAGTTCCAGGGGGCCCTCCACTTT. The encoded protein is CASRREFQGALHF.

The count of this clonotype is one. J is TRBJ1-1 and V is TRBV6-2 or TRBV6-3; a weak D match, TRBD1 (5 bases). Germline V gene data show CDR1 as MNHEY and CDR2 as SVGEGT. The CDR3 is 16 amino acids. Trimming took 5 bases from V and 4 from J, leaving 20 bases between them. The CDR3 DNA is TGTGCCAGCAGTCACTGGGCAGGGATGGGTAGCACTGAAGCTTTCTTT. It yields the protein CASSHWAGMGSTEAFF.

This clonotype has ten or more counts. The CDR3 DNA is TGTGCCAAGTTAGGGGGCTCTCAAGAGACCCAGTACTTC. This gives the protein CAKLGGSQETQYF. The chain carries TRBV6-2 or TRBV6-3 and TRBJ2-5; the match to TRBD1 covers 7 bases. CDR1 is MNHEY and CDR2 is SVGEGT in the germline V gene. The CDR3 is made up of 13 amino acids. Trimming took 10 bases from V and 2 from J; bases not matched to a gene: 7.

V is TRBV20-1 and J is TRBJ2-7; 11 nucleotides match TRBD1. Germline CDR1 and CDR2: DFQATT and SNEGSKA (reference sequence). With V trimmed by 4 bases and J by 6 bases, 5 bases remained unmatched. The CDR3 has 13 residues. In DNA form, the CDR3 reads TGCAGTGCTACATGGACAGGGGGCGTCGAGCAGTACTTC. Translating it yields CSATWTGGVEQYF.

As for this clonotype: This could be a read error, since a much larger clone is one nucleotide away. This chain connects TRBV6-1 to TRBJ2-3, with D possibly being TRBD1 (5 bases). This CDR3 contains 13 residues. Germline CDR1 MNHNS, CDR2 SASEGT. V was clipped by 8 bases and J by 2 bases, with 11 bases between them. The CDR3 loop reads CASSGPDTDTQYF. As DNA, the CDR3 is TGTGCCAGCTCAGGGCCCGACACAGATACGCAGTATTTT.

The sample holds many counts of this clonotype. The J gene is TRBJ1-2, the V gene TRBV6-5; 7 bases line up with TRBD1. CDR1 is MNHEY and CDR2 is SVGAGI in the germline V gene. V shed 7 bases, J shed 5 bases, and the junction held 16 bases outside the gene matches. The CDR3 has 16 residues. CDR3 DNA: TGTGCCAGCACCCAGACAGGGAGCATATTAGGGTATGGCTACACCTTC. Translation: CASTQTGSILGYGYTF.

This clonotype has ten or more counts. The chain joins TRBV28 to TRBJ2-7; the D gene is possibly TRBD2 (6 bases). CDR1 is MDHEN, CDR2 SYDVKM, per germline. The CDR3 spans 16 residues. V lost 6 bases and J lost 2, with 20 bases in between. The CDR3 loop reads CASSTNRDLGPYEQYF. The CDR3 DNA follows: TGTGCCAGCAGCACAAACCGGGACTTGGGTCCCTACGAGCAGTACTTC.

The rearrangement joins TRBV20-1 to TRBJ1-2, with D possibly being TRBD1 (5 bases). The germline V gene has CDR1 DFQATT and CDR2 SNEGSKA (reference sequence). The CDR3 consists of 16 residues. The V gene lost 1 base and the J gene lost 7 bases, with 22 bases spanning the gap. The CDR3 DNA reads as TGCAGTGCTAGAGGGGCCAGGGTTGGGTCTTTGTCTGGCTACACCTTC. Amino acid sequence: CSARGARVGSLSGYTF.

The chain uses TRBV7-2 and TRBJ1-1, with unresolved D. CDR3 length: 13 amino acids. From germline, CDR1 is SGHTA and CDR2 FQGNSA. Trimming removed 5 bases at V and 3 bases at J, with 10 bases between. Here the CDR3 reads CASSPTQHTEAFF. For the CDR3, the DNA is TGTGCCAGCAGCCCGACACAGCACACTGAAGCTTTCTTT.

The chain joins TRBV6-5 to TRBJ1-4; D perhaps matches TRBD1 (6 bases). V was clipped by 5 bases and J by 7 bases, with 11 bases between them. Germline values: CDR1 MNHEY, CDR2 SVGAGI. CDR3 size: 13 residues. The CDR3 loop is CASSTGTSEKLFF. In DNA form, the CDR3 reads TGTGCCAGCAGTACCGGGACAAGTGAAAAACTGTTTTTT.

This chain joins TRBV4-3 and TRBJ2-2; D remains unclear. The V end lost 3 bases, the J end lost 1 base, and 12 bases lay between the germline ends. Germline lookup yields CDR1 LGHNA and CDR2 YSLEER. The CDR3 spans 16 residues. The CDR3, as DNA: TGCGCCAGCAGCCAGAACGGGTCGCTGAACACCGGGGAGCTGTTTTTT. Amino acids: CASSQNGSLNTGELFF.